A selection of T cell receptor beta chains follows, all from one sample in a study of blood T cell repertoires in COVID-19. The data were produced by immunoSEQ multiplex PCR, yet TCRdb's version contains in-frame clones alone and is incomplete. The table includes 410,000 or so clones, 70% to 90% detected once. Input material: peripheral blood. Receptors were obtained from a woman aged 25 to 39 with active or convalescent COVID-19. CDR3s include the opening cysteine and the closing phenylalanine or tryptophan. Each record gives: D gene, clone size, J gene, V gene, CDR3 DNA, CDR3 protein. The D gene is left open where the match is weak. Expanded clones get a size class; other rows say once, few or many, or leave the size out.

d_call: -; clone_size: few; j_call: TRBJ1-1; v_call: TRBV30; cdr3_nt: TGTGCCTGGAGTGTCGGGTACGGGAACACTGAAGCTTTCTTT; cdr3_aa: CAWSVGYGNTEAFF
d_call: -; clone_size: -; j_call: TRBJ2-3; v_call: TRBV5-1; cdr3_nt: TGCGCCAGCAGCTTGCCGGGAGTCACAGATACGCAGTATTTT; cdr3_aa: CASSLPGVTDTQYF
d_call: TRBD1; clone_size: -; j_call: TRBJ1-1; v_call: TRBV6-5; cdr3_nt: TGTGCCAGCAGCAGAGACAGGGGGCTTACGGAAGCTTTCTTT; cdr3_aa: CASSRDRGLTEAFF
d_call: -; clone_size: -; j_call: TRBJ1-1; v_call: TRBV5-8; cdr3_nt: TGTGCCAGCAGGTACCCCCAGGGTGTAGTCACTGAAGCTTTCTTT; cdr3_aa: CASRYPQGVVTEAFF
d_call: -; clone_size: -; j_call: TRBJ2-1; v_call: TRBV4-2; cdr3_nt: TGTGCCAGCAGCCAAGATCTGGTAAGCGGTGAGCAGTTCTTC; cdr3_aa: CASSQDLVSGEQFF
d_call: TRBD1; clone_size: many; j_call: TRBJ1-3; v_call: TRBV12-3/TRBV12-4; cdr3_nt: TGTGCCAGCAGCAACAGGGGGGCCATATATTTT; cdr3_aa: CASSNRGAIYF
d_call: TRBD2; clone_size: -; j_call: TRBJ2-3; v_call: TRBV30; cdr3_nt: TGTGCCTGGAGTGTACACGGGAGGGGGGATACGCAGTATTTT; cdr3_aa: CAWSVHGRGDTQYF
d_call: -; clone_size: once; j_call: TRBJ1-1; v_call: TRBV7-8; cdr3_nt: TGTGCCAGCAGCTTTCGGACGGGAGTAACCATGAACACTGAAGCTTTCTTT; cdr3_aa: CASSFRTGVTMNTEAFF
d_call: -; clone_size: -; j_call: TRBJ2-3; v_call: TRBV29-1; cdr3_nt: TGCAGCGTTGAAGATCAGGTCTTCCCAGATACGCAGTATTTT; cdr3_aa: CSVEDQVFPDTQYF
d_call: -; clone_size: -; j_call: TRBJ2-1; v_call: TRBV23-1; cdr3_nt: TGCGCCAGCAGACGCAACTTAAATGAGCAGTTCTTC; cdr3_aa: CASRRNLNEQFF
d_call: TRBD1; clone_size: -; j_call: TRBJ1-2; v_call: TRBV4-1; cdr3_nt: TGCGCCAGCAGCCAAGATAACAGGGGGCAAGTGGGCTACACCTTC; cdr3_aa: CASSQDNRGQVGYTF
d_call: -; clone_size: -; j_call: TRBJ1-1; v_call: TRBV29-1; cdr3_nt: TGCAGCGCAGGGGAAAGAGGCACTGAAGCTTTCTTT; cdr3_aa: CSAGERGTEAFF
d_call: TRBD1; clone_size: -; j_call: TRBJ2-5; v_call: TRBV7-9; cdr3_nt: TGTGCCAGCCGTCGGACAGGGGATTATCAAGAGACCCAGTACTTC; cdr3_aa: CASRRTGDYQETQYF
d_call: TRBD1; clone_size: few; j_call: TRBJ2-7; v_call: TRBV18; cdr3_nt: TGTGCCAGCTCACCTGGGACAGACAGCTACGAGCAGTACTTC; cdr3_aa: CASSPGTDSYEQYF
d_call: -; clone_size: -; j_call: TRBJ2-1; v_call: TRBV5-4; cdr3_nt: TGTGCCAGCAGCCTACAGGGATCCAATGAGCAGTTCTTC; cdr3_aa: CASSLQGSNEQFF
d_call: TRBD1; clone_size: -; j_call: TRBJ1-6; v_call: TRBV13; cdr3_nt: TGTGCCAGCAGCTCATCTTCGGACAGGAATAATTCACCCCTCCACTTT; cdr3_aa: CASSSSSDRNNSPLHF
d_call: TRBD1; clone_size: -; j_call: TRBJ1-1; v_call: TRBV19; cdr3_nt: TGTGCCAGTAGGCCACCGGGACAGATGAACACTGAAGCTTTCTTT; cdr3_aa: CASRPPGQMNTEAFF
d_call: -; clone_size: -; j_call: TRBJ1-2; v_call: TRBV10-1; cdr3_nt: TGCGCCAGCAGTGATTTGACAAGCTATGGCTACACCTTC; cdr3_aa: CASSDLTSYGYTF
d_call: -; clone_size: -; j_call: TRBJ2-3; v_call: TRBV10-3; cdr3_nt: TGTGCCACCGCTGGGGGCCCAGATACGCAGTATTTT; cdr3_aa: CATAGGPDTQYF
d_call: TRBD1; clone_size: -; j_call: TRBJ1-4; v_call: TRBV5-8; cdr3_nt: TGTGCCAGCAGCTTCACCCGACAGGGGGTTTCTGTTAATGAAAAACTGTTTTTT; cdr3_aa: CASSFTRQGVSVNEKLFF
d_call: TRBD1; clone_size: -; j_call: TRBJ2-1; v_call: TRBV20-1; cdr3_nt: TGCAGTGCTAGTCCCCCGACAGGGGACGACAATGAGCAGTTCTTC; cdr3_aa: CSASPPTGDDNEQFF
d_call: TRBD1; clone_size: -; j_call: TRBJ2-2; v_call: TRBV28; cdr3_nt: TGTGCCAGCAGTGCCCAGGGGGCGAACACCGGGGAGCTGTTTTTT; cdr3_aa: CASSAQGANTGELFF
d_call: -; clone_size: -; j_call: TRBJ2-3; v_call: TRBV5-5; cdr3_nt: TGTGCCAGCAGCTTGCCCGGGGAAGATACGCAGTATTTT; cdr3_aa: CASSLPGEDTQYF
d_call: TRBD1; clone_size: few; j_call: TRBJ2-7; v_call: TRBV14; cdr3_nt: TGTGCCAGCAGCCATCCGGGACAGGCGGAGAGGTACTTC; cdr3_aa: CASSHPGQAERYF
d_call: -; clone_size: -; j_call: TRBJ2-1; v_call: TRBV11-2; cdr3_nt: TGTGCCAGCAGCTTAGGGCCCCCCAATGAGCAGTTCTTC; cdr3_aa: CASSLGPPNEQFF
d_call: -; clone_size: -; j_call: TRBJ1-1; v_call: TRBV6-6; cdr3_nt: TGTGCCAGCAGCCCACGAAGAGGGAGTGACACTGAAGCTTTCTTT; cdr3_aa: CASSPRRGSDTEAFF
d_call: TRBD2; clone_size: -; j_call: TRBJ2-7; v_call: TRBV7-6; cdr3_nt: TGTGCCAGCAGGGAAACTAGCGGGAGGGCCGACGAGCAGTACTTC; cdr3_aa: CASRETSGRADEQYF
d_call: TRBD2; clone_size: -; j_call: TRBJ2-5; v_call: TRBV6-2/TRBV6-3; cdr3_nt: TGTGCCAGCAGTCAGATGACTAGCGGGTCCCGGGAGACCCAGTACTTC; cdr3_aa: CASSQMTSGSRETQYF
d_call: TRBD1; clone_size: -; j_call: TRBJ1-1; v_call: TRBV3-1/TRBV3-2; cdr3_nt: TGTGCCAGCTCCCAATACAGGGGCACTGAAGCTTTCTTT; cdr3_aa: CASSQYRGTEAFF
d_call: TRBD1; clone_size: -; j_call: TRBJ2-1; v_call: TRBV13; cdr3_nt: TGTGCCAGCAGCTCCGCGGGACAGGGGTTGGTCGATGAGCAGTTCTTC; cdr3_aa: CASSSAGQGLVDEQFF
d_call: -; clone_size: -; j_call: TRBJ2-7; v_call: TRBV13; cdr3_nt: TGTGCCAGCAGCTTAGGCCAGGGGTACGAGCAGTACTTC; cdr3_aa: CASSLGQGYEQYF
d_call: TRBD1; clone_size: -; j_call: TRBJ1-2; v_call: TRBV2; cdr3_nt: TGTGCCAGCAGGGAGGGACAGGGATGGGCCCGCGACTATGGCTACACCTTC; cdr3_aa: CASREGQGWARDYGYTF
d_call: TRBD2; clone_size: -; j_call: TRBJ2-5; v_call: TRBV6-5; cdr3_nt: TGTGCCAGCAGTTTCGGGCTAGCGGGGGGATTAGGGACCCAGTACTTC; cdr3_aa: CASSFGLAGGLGTQYF
d_call: -; clone_size: -; j_call: TRBJ1-2; v_call: TRBV4-2; cdr3_nt: TGTGCCAGCAGCCAAGATCAGGTGGCTTATGATGGCTACACCTTC; cdr3_aa: CASSQDQVAYDGYTF
d_call: TRBD2; clone_size: -; j_call: TRBJ2-1; v_call: TRBV4-1; cdr3_nt: TGCGCCAGCAGCAATAGCGGGGGCCAGATCTACAATGAGCAGTTCTTC; cdr3_aa: CASSNSGGQIYNEQFF
d_call: TRBD2; clone_size: -; j_call: TRBJ2-2; v_call: TRBV3-1/TRBV3-2; cdr3_nt: TGTGCCAGCAGCCACCCAAAGGGACTAGCGGGATTGGACGGGGAGCTGTTTTTT; cdr3_aa: CASSHPKGLAGLDGELFF
d_call: TRBD1; clone_size: -; j_call: TRBJ1-3; v_call: TRBV7-2; cdr3_nt: TGTGCCAGCAGCCGGGGACAGGGATATAATTCGGGAAACACCATATATTTT; cdr3_aa: CASSRGQGYNSGNTIYF
d_call: -; clone_size: -; j_call: TRBJ2-2; v_call: TRBV24-1; cdr3_nt: TGTGCCACCAGTGGTTCCGGGGTGGACACCGGGGAGCTGTTTTTT; cdr3_aa: CATSGSGVDTGELFF
d_call: -; clone_size: -; j_call: TRBJ2-1; v_call: TRBV12-3/TRBV12-4; cdr3_nt: TGTGCCAGCAGTCCACTTAGCGGCCTCCAACAGTTCTTC; cdr3_aa: CASSPLSGLQQFF
d_call: TRBD2; clone_size: -; j_call: TRBJ2-3; v_call: TRBV10-1; cdr3_nt: TGCGCCAGCAGTGAGTCGGTAGCGGGGTCGGATGATACGCAGTATTTT; cdr3_aa: CASSESVAGSDDTQYF
d_call: TRBD1; clone_size: -; j_call: TRBJ1-2; v_call: TRBV6-2/TRBV6-3; cdr3_nt: TGTGCCAGCAGTCGGACAGGGGGCGCCGACTATGGCTACACCTTC; cdr3_aa: CASSRTGGADYGYTF
d_call: TRBD1; clone_size: -; j_call: TRBJ2-1; v_call: TRBV7-6; cdr3_nt: TGTGCCAGCAGCTTATTAGGGACAGGGGGCTACAATGAGCAGTTCTTC; cdr3_aa: CASSLLGTGGYNEQFF
d_call: TRBD1; clone_size: -; j_call: TRBJ2-5; v_call: TRBV6-5; cdr3_nt: TGTGCCAGCATGAGGACAGGGAGGGAGACCCAGTACTTC; cdr3_aa: CASMRTGRETQYF
d_call: TRBD2; clone_size: -; j_call: TRBJ2-7; v_call: TRBV29-1; cdr3_nt: TGCAGCGTTGATGAGACTAGCACAAGCGAGCAGTACTTC; cdr3_aa: CSVDETSTSEQYF
d_call: -; clone_size: -; j_call: TRBJ1-5; v_call: TRBV27; cdr3_nt: TGTGCCAGCAGCCCAGGGTTTAGCAATCAGCCCCAGCATTTT; cdr3_aa: CASSPGFSNQPQHF
d_call: TRBD2; clone_size: -; j_call: TRBJ2-1; v_call: TRBV4-1; cdr3_nt: TGCGCCAGCAGCCAAGATCGGGGACTAGAAATGTACTTGAATGAGCAGTTCTTC; cdr3_aa: CASSQDRGLEMYLNEQFF
d_call: -; clone_size: -; j_call: TRBJ1-1; v_call: TRBV6-5; cdr3_nt: TGTGCCAGCAGTTCCCGGACACCTGAAGCTTTCTTT; cdr3_aa: CASSSRTPEAFF
d_call: -; clone_size: -; j_call: TRBJ1-3; v_call: TRBV19; cdr3_nt: TGTGCCAGTAGTATATCACGGGAGGCAAAACCTGGAAACACCATATATTTT; cdr3_aa: CASSISREAKPGNTIYF
d_call: -; clone_size: -; j_call: TRBJ2-1; v_call: TRBV27; cdr3_nt: TGTGCCAGCAGTGGGGTCGAGGGAAGCTCCTACAATGAGCAGTTCTTC; cdr3_aa: CASSGVEGSSYNEQFF
d_call: -; clone_size: -; j_call: TRBJ2-4; v_call: TRBV29-1; cdr3_nt: TGCAGCGTTTCTGGGGCTACACTAGCCAAAAACATTCAGTACTTC; cdr3_aa: CSVSGATLAKNIQYF
d_call: -; clone_size: -; j_call: TRBJ2-5; v_call: TRBV2; cdr3_nt: TGTGCCAGCAGCGTGCCTCCCTTTGTGGCTCAAGAGACCCAGTACTTC; cdr3_aa: CASSVPPFVAQETQYF
d_call: -; clone_size: -; j_call: TRBJ1-5; v_call: TRBV19; cdr3_nt: TGTGCCAGTAGTAGGGGGGGTACCCAGCATTTT; cdr3_aa: CASSRGGTQHF
d_call: -; clone_size: -; j_call: TRBJ1-3; v_call: TRBV18; cdr3_nt: TGTGCCAGCTCACCACCCGGACACTCTGGAAACACCATATATTTT; cdr3_aa: CASSPPGHSGNTIYF
d_call: -; clone_size: -; j_call: TRBJ2-7; v_call: TRBV7-9; cdr3_nt: TGTGCCAGCAGCCGGACAGACGCATACGAGCAGTACTTC; cdr3_aa: CASSRTDAYEQYF
d_call: -; clone_size: -; j_call: TRBJ1-1; v_call: TRBV3-1/TRBV3-2; cdr3_nt: TGTGCCAGCAGCCAAGACACATACAGGGAAGCTTTCTTT; cdr3_aa: CASSQDTYREAFF
d_call: TRBD2; clone_size: -; j_call: TRBJ2-4; v_call: TRBV19; cdr3_nt: TGTGCCAGTAGTGCAAGGGGACTAGCGGGAGCCAAAAACATTCAGTACTTC; cdr3_aa: CASSARGLAGAKNIQYF
d_call: TRBD1; clone_size: -; j_call: TRBJ1-1; v_call: TRBV19; cdr3_nt: TGTGCCAGTAGGAAGACAGGGGAGAACACTGAAGCTTTCTTT; cdr3_aa: CASRKTGENTEAFF
d_call: -; clone_size: -; j_call: TRBJ1-2; v_call: TRBV18; cdr3_nt: TGTGCCAGCTCTCTTAAGACGGGAAACTATGGCTACACCTTC; cdr3_aa: CASSLKTGNYGYTF
d_call: TRBD1; clone_size: -; j_call: TRBJ1-4; v_call: TRBV7-9; cdr3_nt: TGTGCCAGCAGCTCTCGAACGAGGGGGCCGACTAATGAAAAACTGTTTTTT; cdr3_aa: CASSSRTRGPTNEKLFF